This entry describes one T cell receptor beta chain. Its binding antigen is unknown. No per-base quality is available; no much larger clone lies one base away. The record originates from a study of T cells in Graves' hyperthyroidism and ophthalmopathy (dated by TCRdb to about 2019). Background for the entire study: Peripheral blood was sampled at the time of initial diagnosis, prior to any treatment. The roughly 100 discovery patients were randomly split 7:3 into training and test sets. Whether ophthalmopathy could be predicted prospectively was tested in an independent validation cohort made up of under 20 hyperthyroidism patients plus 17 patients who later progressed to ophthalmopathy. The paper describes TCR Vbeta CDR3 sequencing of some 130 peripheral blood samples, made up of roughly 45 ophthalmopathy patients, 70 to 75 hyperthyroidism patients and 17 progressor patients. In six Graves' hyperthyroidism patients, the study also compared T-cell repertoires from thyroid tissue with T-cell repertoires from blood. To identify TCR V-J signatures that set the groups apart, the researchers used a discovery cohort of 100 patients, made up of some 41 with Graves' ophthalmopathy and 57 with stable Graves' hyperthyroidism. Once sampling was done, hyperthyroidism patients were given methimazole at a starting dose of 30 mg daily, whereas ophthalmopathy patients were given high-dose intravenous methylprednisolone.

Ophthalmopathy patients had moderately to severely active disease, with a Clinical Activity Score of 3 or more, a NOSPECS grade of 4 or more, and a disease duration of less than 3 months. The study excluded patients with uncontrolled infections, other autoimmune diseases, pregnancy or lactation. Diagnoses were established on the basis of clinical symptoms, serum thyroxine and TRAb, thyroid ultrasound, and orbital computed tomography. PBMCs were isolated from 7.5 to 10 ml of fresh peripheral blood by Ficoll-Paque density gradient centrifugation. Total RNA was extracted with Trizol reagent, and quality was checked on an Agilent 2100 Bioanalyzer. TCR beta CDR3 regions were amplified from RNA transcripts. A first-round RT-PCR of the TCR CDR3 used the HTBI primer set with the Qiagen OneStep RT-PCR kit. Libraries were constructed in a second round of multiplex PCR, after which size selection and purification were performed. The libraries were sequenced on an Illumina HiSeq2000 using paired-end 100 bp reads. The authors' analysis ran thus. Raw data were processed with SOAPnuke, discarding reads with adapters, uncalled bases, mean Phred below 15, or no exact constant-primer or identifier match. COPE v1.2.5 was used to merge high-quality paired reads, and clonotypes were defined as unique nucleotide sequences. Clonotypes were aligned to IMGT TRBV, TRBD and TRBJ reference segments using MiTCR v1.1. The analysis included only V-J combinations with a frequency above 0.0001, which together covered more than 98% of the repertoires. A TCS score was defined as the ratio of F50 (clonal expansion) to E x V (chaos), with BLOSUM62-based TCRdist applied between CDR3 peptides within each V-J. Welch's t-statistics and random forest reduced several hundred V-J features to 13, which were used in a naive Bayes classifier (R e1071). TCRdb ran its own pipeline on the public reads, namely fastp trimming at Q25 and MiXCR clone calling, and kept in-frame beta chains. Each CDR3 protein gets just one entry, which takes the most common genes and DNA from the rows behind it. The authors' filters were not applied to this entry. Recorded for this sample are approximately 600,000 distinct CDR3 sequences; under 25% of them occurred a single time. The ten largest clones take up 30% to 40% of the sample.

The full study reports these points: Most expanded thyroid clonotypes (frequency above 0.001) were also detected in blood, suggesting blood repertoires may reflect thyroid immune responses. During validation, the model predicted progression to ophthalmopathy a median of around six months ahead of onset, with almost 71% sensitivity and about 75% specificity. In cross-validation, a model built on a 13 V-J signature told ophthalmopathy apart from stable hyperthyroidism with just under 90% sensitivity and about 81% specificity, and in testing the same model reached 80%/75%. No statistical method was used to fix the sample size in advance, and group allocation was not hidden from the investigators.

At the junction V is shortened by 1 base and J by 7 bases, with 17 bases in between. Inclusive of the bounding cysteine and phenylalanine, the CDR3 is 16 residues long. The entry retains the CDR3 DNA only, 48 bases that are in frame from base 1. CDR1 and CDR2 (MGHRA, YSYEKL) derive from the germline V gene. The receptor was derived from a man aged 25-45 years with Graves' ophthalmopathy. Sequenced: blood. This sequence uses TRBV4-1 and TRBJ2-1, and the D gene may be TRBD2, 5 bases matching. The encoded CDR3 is CASSQVWRVKQNEQFF. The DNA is TGCGCCAGCAGCCAAGTCTGGCGGGTAAAACAAAATGAGCAGTTCTTC.